A selection of T cell receptor beta chains follows, all from one sample in a study of T cell repertoires in cytomegalovirus infection. TCRdb re-derived calls from the reads in MiXCR, one entry per CDR3 protein. The sample carries 150,000 to 200,000 distinct CDR3 sequences, under 30% recorded once. The sample was PBMCs. Receptor source: a human donor in good health (CMV status not recorded). Some clones in this sample may be carry-over from other donors' samples. Each CDR3 is given with its conserved first and last residue.

J,V,CDR3
TRBJ1-5,TRBV7-9,CASSFNRGQPQHF
TRBJ2-5,TRBV14,CASSRLGLAEQETQYF
TRBJ1-6,TRBV7-3,CASSLLTAFGNSPLHF
TRBJ2-2,TRBV6-2/TRBV6-3,CASSLSGTLNTGELFF
TRBJ2-1,TRBV4-3,CASSQDGGTSGGDEQFF
TRBJ1-5,TRBV11-2,CVSSIGTGSNQPQHF
TRBJ2-7,TRBV5-3,CASSPRDMGYEQYF
TRBJ1-4,TRBV12-3/TRBV12-4,CASSLSGNEKLFF
TRBJ2-1,TRBV20-1,CSARDRLAGTYNEQFF
TRBJ2-7,TRBV7-8,CASSPAPRGTSYEQYF
TRBJ2-5,TRBV7-2,CASSLTGVGGETQYF
TRBJ2-3,TRBV7-2,CASSLGPHSGPDTQYF
TRBJ2-7,TRBV12-3/TRBV12-4,CASTPTGGGDEQYF
TRBJ1-1,TRBV7-2,CASSPARDNTEAFF
TRBJ1-1,TRBV7-2,CASSSATGMFEAFF
TRBJ1-5,TRBV5-8,CASSFGSGTGNQPQHF
TRBJ2-1,TRBV7-2,CASSSDRSSGGGLKNEQFF
TRBJ2-1,TRBV4-1,CASSHRQDYNEQFF
TRBJ1-1,TRBV5-1,CASSLSRGSTEAFF
TRBJ1-6,TRBV5-1,CASFPGPQEGPLHF
TRBJ2-1,TRBV7-3,CASSPIGGNEQFF
TRBJ1-2,TRBV7-2,CASSSGGAGNGYTF
TRBJ2-1,TRBV7-2,CASRKVGSRSYNEQFF
TRBJ2-5,TRBV7-2,CDSSQGGGVQETQYF
TRBJ1-5,TRBV29-1,CSAGDRGNQPQHF
TRBJ1-2,TRBV5-1,CASSLEAPGARGEDYTF
TRBJ1-1,TRBV28,CASRGTGILEAFF
TRBJ2-7,TRBV25-1,CASSVTDNPIAYEQYF
TRBJ1-6,TRBV20-1,CSATSNSNSPLHF